This entry lists 17 T cell receptor beta chains sequenced from one sample in a study of response to subunit inactivated influenza vaccine (dated by TCRdb to 2017 to 2018). Library method: RT-PCR. Instrument used: Illumina HiSeq 2500. The public reads were reprocessed in TCRdb via fastp at Q25 and MiXCR, keeping in-frame beta chains. Identical CDR3 proteins give one entry, which carries the most common genes and DNA. This sample gives 750,000 to 850,000 distinct CDR3 sequences in total; under 20% of them show up just once. Roughly a tenth of the sample is taken by the ten largest. Source: PBMCs from blood, taken roughly 5 days after vaccination. The receptors stem from a man aged 45-65 years who received an inactivated influenza vaccine. Donor details come from another sample of the same person, matched by shared clones.

This clonotype was detected many times. The V call is TRBV9, the J call TRBJ2-3; 8 nucleotides line up with TRBD1. V lost 0 bases and J lost 5; bases outside the gene matches: 8. This CDR3 is built from 16 residues. Germline V gene lookup returns CDR1 SGDLS and CDR2 YYNGEE. CDR3 bases: TGTGCCAGCAGCGTAGGACAGGGGCGGAGTTTAGATACGCAGTATTTT. Translation: CASSVGQGRSLDTQYF.

The rearrangement uses TRBV25-1 and TRBJ2-7; 11 bases are a match to TRBD2. The CDR3 spans 15 residues. Germline-derived CDR1 and CDR2 are MGHDK and SYGVNS. The V and J ends lost 5 bases and 4 bases, in that order; junction bases with no gene match: 7. The CDR3 bases are TGTGCCAGCAGTTACCTAGCGGGGGGTACTTACGAGCAGTACTTC. This sequence encodes CASSYLAGGTYEQYF.

J is TRBJ1-1 and V is TRBV6-6; D remains ambiguous. Germline V gene data show CDR1 as MNHNY and CDR2 as SVGAGI (reference sequence). This CDR3 contains 11 residues. V was trimmed by 5 bases and J by 3 bases, leaving 4 bases between them. Here the CDR3 DNA reads TGTGCCAGCAGTGCTCACACTGAAGCTTTCTTT. It is translated as CASSAHTEAFF.

The chain joins TRBV12-3 or TRBV12-4 to TRBJ1-2; D is ambiguous. The CDR3 has 14 amino acids. Trimming stripped 0 bases from V and 7 bases from J, with 12 bases between. The CDR3 protein is CASSLALSSRGYTF. As DNA, the CDR3 is TGTGCCAGCAGTTTAGCGCTATCCTCCCGTGGCTACACCTTC.

This clonotype was seen only once. The chain combines TRBV9 with TRBJ2-1, with no clear D. The germline V gene has CDR1 SGDLS and CDR2 YYNGEE. The CDR3 contains 13 residues. Trimming removed 2 bases at V and 9 bases at J, with 12 bases between. CDR3 DNA: TGTGCCAGCAGCGTGGTTCCGTCCGGTGAGCAGTTCTTC. Protein: CASSVVPSGEQFF.

At least ten counts were recorded for this clonotype. The chain carries TRBV14 and TRBJ2-5, with TRBD2 identical over 10 bases. This CDR3 comprises 15 residues. V trimming: 6 bases; J trimming: 5 bases; junction bases outside the gene matches: 9. Germline CDR1 and CDR2: SGHDN and FVKESK. Here the CDR3 DNA reads TGTGCCAGCAGTCCAAGCGGGGGGGCCCAGGAGACCCAGTACTTC. Its translation is CASSPSGGAQETQYF. Supplemented by reference TRBV14 and TRBJ2-5, the full variable domain reads EAGVTQFPSHSVIEKGQTVTLRCDPISGHDNLYWYRRVMGKEIKFLLHFVKESKQDESGMPNNRFLAERTGGTYSTLKVQPAELEDSGVYFCASSPSGGAQETQYFGPGTRLLVL.

This clonotype was detected only a few times. The V and J genes are TRBV6-2 or TRBV6-3 and TRBJ1-1; D is unresolved. The CDR3 runs 14 residues. Germline V gene sequence: CDR1 MNHEY, CDR2 SVGEGT. V dropped 0 bases and J dropped 6 bases, with 11 bases sitting between them. As DNA, the CDR3 is TGTGCCAGCAGTTACTCTCTCATGGCATCTGAAGCTTTCTTT. Translating it yields CASSYSLMASEAFF.

The J gene is TRBJ2-1, the V gene TRBV5-1; D is perhaps TRBD2 (6 bases). Trimming left V 9 bases short and J 7 bases short, with 14 bases between. Germline V lookup: CDR1 SGHRS, CDR2 YFSETQ. This CDR3 is built from 12 residues. The CDR3 is CATRSGLNEQFF. The CDR3 DNA is TGCGCCACCCGTAGCGGCCTTAATGAGCAGTTCTTC.

This clonotype was seen a handful of times. The chain has TRBV11-2 and TRBJ2-2; 8 bases align to TRBD1. The junction had 10 bases not matched to a gene; V was cut back by 5 bases and J by 2 bases. The CDR3 is 17 amino acids. The germline V gene has CDR1 SGHAT and CDR2 FQNNGV. This CDR3 is CASSKGQALLNTGELFF. In nucleotides, the CDR3 is TGTGCCAGCAGCAAGGGACAGGCGCTACTAAACACCGGGGAGCTGTTTTTT.

The chain links TRBV18 to TRBJ2-7, with D possibly TRBD1 on 5 matching bases. V was pared by 1 base and J by 7 bases, with 20 bases between. The length of the CDR3 is 16 residues. The germline CDR1 and CDR2 sequences are KGHSH and LQKENI. The CDR3 nucleotides read TGTGCCAGCTCACCACGGGGTAGTTCAGGGCCTGGAGAGCAGTACTTC. Protein product: CASSPRGSSGPGEQYF.

This clonotype turned up a few times. The V call is TRBV4-3, the J call TRBJ2-4; 8 bases map to TRBD1. The ends lost 2 bases at V and 9 bases at J; junction bases unmatched: 9. This CDR3 is 15 amino acids long. The germline CDR1 and CDR2 sequences are LGHNA and YSLEER. CDR3 DNA: TGCGCCAGCAGCCAATCAACAGGGGGACGCAGCATTCAGTACTTC. It translates to CASSQSTGGRSIQYF.

This clonotype was observed a handful of times. The chain has TRBV29-1 and TRBJ2-7; D is unresolved. V shed 6 bases and J shed 4 bases, with 16 bases lying between them. Germline CDR1 reads SQVTM; CDR2 reads ANQGSEA. This CDR3 comprises 13 residues. The CDR3 here is CSVRPRLGYEQYF. CDR3 bases: TGCAGCGTCCGCCCCAGGCTGGGGTACGAGCAGTACTTC.

This chain connects TRBV5-5 to TRBJ2-1, with 10 bases that match TRBD2. V lost 0 bases and J lost 1; bases outside the gene matches: 7. The CDR3 contains 18 residues. From germline, CDR1 is SGHKS and CDR2 YYEKEE (reference sequence). CDR3: CASSLGLAGDRSYNEQFF. The CDR3 DNA reads TGTGCCAGCAGCTTGGGGCTAGCGGGAGATCGTTCCTACAATGAGCAGTTCTTC.

The genes are TRBV15 and TRBJ2-1; D may match TRBD1 or TRBD2 (6 bases each). Germline CDR1 is LNHNV and CDR2 is YYDKDF (reference sequence). CDR3 length: 16 amino acids. V dropped 1 base and J dropped 4 bases, with 14 bases sitting between them. The CDR3 loop reads CATSRGGGLDYNEQFF. CDR3 nucleotides: TGTGCCACCAGCAGAGGAGGGGGGCTAGATTACAATGAGCAGTTCTTC.

This clonotype was detected ten times or more. The chain employs TRBV20-1 and TRBJ2-7; maybe TRBD1 (5 bases). This CDR3 has 14 amino acids. The V gene's germline CDR1 is DFQATT and CDR2 SNEGSKA (reference sequence). Trimming left V 5 bases short and J 3 bases short, with 17 bases between. The DNA of the CDR3 is TGCAGTGCTCCCCGGCAGGGTGGGAACTACGAGCAGTACTTC. It specifies CSAPRQGGNYEQYF.

The rearrangement joins TRBV5-1 to TRBJ2-1, with D perhaps matching TRBD2 (5 bases). The CDR3 spans 16 residues. Per germline, CDR1 SGHRS and CDR2 YFSETQ. V was clipped by 0 bases and J by 4 bases, with 14 bases between them. The CDR3 loop is CASSLAPDSGYNEQFF. The CDR3 DNA reads TGCGCCAGCAGCTTGGCCCCGGACTCCGGATACAATGAGCAGTTCTTC. Together with reference TRBV5-1 and TRBJ2-1, the CDR3 gives the full variable domain: KAGVTQTPRYLIKTRGQQVTLSCSPISGHRSVSWYQQTPGQGLQFLFEYFSETQRNKGNFPGRFSGRQFSNSRSEMNVSTLELGDSALYLCASSLAPDSGYNEQFFGPGTRLTVL.

The sample holds a few counts of this clonotype. This chain links TRBV12-3 or TRBV12-4 with TRBJ2-7; possible D gene TRBD1, 6 bases. V was cut by 1 base and J by 6 bases, with 13 bases left in between. This CDR3 spans 14 amino acids. DNA for the CDR3: TGTGCCAGCAGTTTAGACAGGGCGGCGTCCGAGCAGTACTTC. This translates into CASSLDRAASEQYF.